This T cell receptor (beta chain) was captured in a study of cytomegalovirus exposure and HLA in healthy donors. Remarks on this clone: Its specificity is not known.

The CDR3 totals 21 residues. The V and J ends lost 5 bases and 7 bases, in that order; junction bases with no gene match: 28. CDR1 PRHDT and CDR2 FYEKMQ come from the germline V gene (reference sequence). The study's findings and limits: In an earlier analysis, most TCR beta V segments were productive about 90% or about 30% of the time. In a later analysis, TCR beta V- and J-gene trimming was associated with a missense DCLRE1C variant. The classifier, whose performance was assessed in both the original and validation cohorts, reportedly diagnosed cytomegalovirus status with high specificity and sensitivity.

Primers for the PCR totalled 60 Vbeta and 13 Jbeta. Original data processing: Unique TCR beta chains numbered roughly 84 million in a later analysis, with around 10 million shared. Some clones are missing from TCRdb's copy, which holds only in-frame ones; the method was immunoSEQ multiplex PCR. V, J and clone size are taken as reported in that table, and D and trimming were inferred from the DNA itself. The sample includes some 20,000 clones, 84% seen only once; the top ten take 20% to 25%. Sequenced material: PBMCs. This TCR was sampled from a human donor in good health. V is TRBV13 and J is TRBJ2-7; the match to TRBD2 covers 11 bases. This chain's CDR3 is CASSPRGLRGGLAVDPREQYF. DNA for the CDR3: TGTGCCAGCAGCCCAAGAGGGCTCCGTGGGGGACTAGCGGTCGACCCAAGGGAGCAGTACTTC.